The entry below gives a single T cell receptor (beta chain) sequence along with its context. Its cognate antigen is unknown. This entry is derived from a study of STAT5B mutations in CD4+ large granular lymphocyte leukemia. Overall study context: Healthy donors showed HLA-associated enrichment of the CDR3 'QG' motif. Study findings and constraints: Main leukemic clonotypes were patient-specific, but roughly 26% appeared at low frequency elsewhere.

Controls came from buffy coats of healthy blood donors. The table came from immunoSEQ multiplex PCR; TCRdb's copy has only in-frame clones and leaves some out. Of over 45,000 clones in the sample, around 70% were seen once. Specimen: CD4+ T cells from blood buffy coats. The sequence derives from a human donor in good health.

CDR3 sequence (DNA): TGTGCCAGCAGCAAAGCCCGGCAGCCCACAGATACGCAGTATTTT. It is translated as CASSKARQPTDTQYF. This chain links TRBV21-1 with TRBJ2-3. TRBV21-1 is deemed a pseudogene. The CDR3 length is 15 residues.